The 24 T cell receptor beta chains below were found in one sample sequenced in a study of T cells in Graves' hyperthyroidism and ophthalmopathy. Amplification targeted TCR beta CDR3 regions from RNA transcripts. RT-PCR in the first round (using the HTBI primer set) targeted the TCR CDR3. TCRdb fed the multiplex PCR reads into MiXCR, producing one record per CDR3 protein. The sample lists 350,000 to 400,000 distinct CDR3 sequences; about 20% were seen once. Sequenced sample: blood. The receptors originated from a woman aged 18-35 years with Graves' hyperthyroidism.

This clonotype was observed at least ten times. The chain has TRBV20-1 and TRBJ1-2, with D possibly matching TRBD1 (5 bases). V lost 3 bases, J lost 2 bases, and 13 bases lay in between. This CDR3 is 14 amino acids long. Germline CDR1 DFQATT, CDR2 SNEGSKA (reference sequence). The chain's CDR3 is CSASGREGNYGYTF. The CDR3 nucleotides are TGCAGTGCTAGCGGCAGGGAGGGCAACTATGGCTACACCTTC.

In this sample, this clonotype turned up a few times. Compared with germline, one end of the junction differs, possibly owing to a read error. The chain uses TRBV12-3 or TRBV12-4 and TRBJ2-4; the match to TRBD1 covers 7 bases. The CDR3 runs to 14 residues. The CDR3 sequence is CASSSSIGQDIKYF. CDR3 DNA: TGTGCCAGCAGTTCCTCAATCGGACAGGACATTAAGTACTTC.

This clonotype was recorded a few times. This chain connects TRBV3-1 to TRBJ2-7; D not certain. CDR3 length: 13 amino acids. V lost 3 bases and J lost 1, with 7 bases in between. CDR1 LGHDT and CDR2 YNNKEL come from the germline V gene (reference sequence). The DNA of the CDR3 is TGTGCCAGCAGCCAGGCCGCTTCCTACGAGCAGTACTTC. Translation: CASSQAASYEQYF.

This clonotype was seen at least ten times. The chain joins TRBV20-1 to TRBJ2-5; 9 bases line up with TRBD1. This CDR3 is built from 14 residues. The ends lost 4 bases at V and 5 bases at J; junction bases unmatched: 8. Germline CDR1 DFQATT, CDR2 SNEGSKA (reference sequence). CDR3 sequence reads: CSANRGPVGETQYF. CDR3 coding DNA: TGCAGTGCTAACAGGGGGCCCGTGGGGGAGACCCAGTACTTC.

This clonotype was observed a handful of times. With a far larger clone one base away, a read error is the likely cause. The rearrangement uses TRBV5-1 and TRBJ1-3; weak D call: TRBD1 (5 bases). This CDR3 has 14 residues. Germline V gives CDR1 SGHRS, CDR2 YFSETQ. CDR3 DNA sequence: TGCGCCAGCAGCTTGGGGGGCTCTGAAAACACCATATATTTT. Translating it yields CASSLGGSENTIYF.

This clonotype was detected many times. The rearrangement joins TRBV28 to TRBJ2-7; D assignment may be TRBD1 or TRBD2 (5 bases each). This CDR3 spans 14 amino acids. Germline V gives CDR1 MDHEN, CDR2 SYDVKM. The V end lost 5 bases, the J end lost 0 bases, and 11 bases lay between the germline ends. The CDR3 DNA is TGTGCCAGCAGTCCCCCGAGGGGCTCCTACGAGCAGTACTTC. Translated: CASSPPRGSYEQYF.

In this sample, this clonotype turned up many times. DNA of the CDR3: TGCAGCGTTGAAGATCAATTAAAGAGGGGGGCAATAGCTGAAGCTTTCTTT. Translated, it gives CSVEDQLKRGAIAEAFF. The chain uses TRBV29-1 and TRBJ1-1; the D gene is possibly TRBD1 (6 bases). Per germline, CDR1 SQVTM and CDR2 ANQGSEA. V was cut by 0 bases and J by 6 bases, with 23 bases left in between. The CDR3 spans 17 residues.

The sample holds many counts of this clonotype. This rearrangement joins TRBV6-5 to TRBJ1-3, with 8 bases matching TRBD1. V dropped 5 bases and J dropped 0; count of bases not matched to a gene: 6. The CDR3 loop spans 16 amino acids. Germline V gene sequence: CDR1 MNHEY, CDR2 SVGAGI. Here the CDR3 reads CASSRGQGFSGNTIYF. CDR3 DNA: TGTGCCAGCAGTCGCGGACAGGGCTTCTCTGGAAACACCATATATTTT.

This clonotype was counted a few times. The chain uses TRBV5-1 and TRBJ1-5; TRBD1 might be the D (6 bases). The V gene's germline CDR1 is SGHRS and CDR2 YFSETQ. V was clipped by 3 bases and J by 6 bases, with 13 bases between them. The length of the CDR3 is 14 residues. This CDR3 is CASSSTGFGQPQHF. In DNA, the CDR3 is TGCGCCAGCAGCTCGACAGGTTTCGGTCAGCCCCAGCATTTT.

This clonotype was detected many times. This chain joins TRBV20-1 and TRBJ2-7, with unresolved D. Germline CDR1 and CDR2: DFQATT and SNEGSKA (reference sequence). The CDR3 runs to 14 residues. Between the trimmed V and J ends, which lost 1 base and 0 bases, there was a span of 10 bases. For the CDR3, the DNA is TGCAGTGCTAGAGGTGGTACACGCTCCTACGAGCAGTACTTC. It codes for CSARGGTRSYEQYF.

This clonotype was counted ten times or more. The chain has TRBV6-5 and TRBJ1-5, with TRBD1 identical over 7 bases. V shed 6 bases and J 4 bases; nucleotides not matched to a gene: 3. This CDR3 is built from 13 residues. Germline V gives CDR1 MNHEY, CDR2 SVGAGI. The CDR3 sequence is CASRQTGNQPQHF. In nucleotides, the CDR3 is TGTGCCAGCAGACAGACAGGGAATCAGCCCCAGCATTTT.

This clonotype has at least ten counts. The genes are TRBV20-1 and TRBJ1-5; TRBD1 matches at 8 bases. This CDR3 has 12 amino acids. CDR1 DFQATT and CDR2 SNEGSKA come from the germline V gene (reference sequence). The V and J ends lost 6 bases and 6 bases, in that order; junction bases with no gene match: 4. The CDR3 region is CSAGTGGQPQHF. The CDR3 DNA reads as TGCAGTGCCGGGACAGGCGGTCAGCCCCAGCATTTT.

This chain connects TRBV25-1 to TRBJ2-7; TRBD1 might be the D (5 bases). The length of the CDR3 is 13 residues. V dropped 3 bases and J dropped 7 bases, with 13 bases sitting between them. Germline-derived CDR1 and CDR2 are MGHDK and SYGVNS. The CDR3 DNA sequence: TGTGCCAGCAGTGATACAGGCTTCTCGGAGCAGTACTTC. It encodes CASSDTGFSEQYF.

This sequence joins TRBV12-3 or TRBV12-4 and TRBJ1-2; D perhaps matches TRBD1 (5 bases). V lost 5 bases and J lost 2, with 18 bases in between. This CDR3 spans 16 amino acids. CDR3 in DNA: TGTGCCAGCAGTCCCCGGGACGGCAGTTCCAACTATGGCTACACCTTC. Its protein product is CASSPRDGSSNYGYTF.

This clonotype was seen just once. The chain joins TRBV2 to TRBJ2-5; 14 nucleotides align to TRBD2. V was clipped by 6 bases and J by 2 bases; unmatched bases: 5. CDR3 length equals 16 residues. Looked up from germline, CDR1 is SNHLY and CDR2 is FYNNEI. The CDR3 region has the DNA TGTGCCAGCAGGGACAGACTAGCGGGGGGGCAAGAGACCCAGTACTTC. Amino acid sequence: CASRDRLAGGQETQYF. Using reference TRBV2 and TRBJ2-5 for the parts outside the CDR3, the full variable domain is EPEVTQTPSHQVTQMGQEVILRCVPISNHLYFYWYRQILGQKVEFLVSFYNNEISEKSEIFDDQFSVERPDGSNFTLKIRSTKLEDSAMYFCASRDRLAGGQETQYFGPGTRLLVL.

This clonotype was detected ten times or more. V is TRBV6-2 or TRBV6-3 and J is TRBJ2-7, with TRBD2 matching over 10 bases. Germline V gene sequence: CDR1 MNHEY, CDR2 SVGEGT. V gave up 4 bases and J gave up 3 bases; unmatched junction bases: 6. The CDR3 extends over 15 amino acids. The CDR3 region has the DNA TGTGCCAGCAGTTTCAGCGGGGGGGCCCTCTACGAGCAGTACTTC. It specifies CASSFSGGALYEQYF.

This clonotype was counted at least ten times. The chain links TRBV11-2 to TRBJ2-7, with 9 bases aligning to TRBD1. The CDR3 extends over 16 amino acids. V was pared by 2 bases and J by 0 bases, with 5 bases of the junction left unmatched. The germline V gene encodes CDR1 SGHAT and CDR2 FQNNGV. The CDR3 sequence is CASSLTGGESSYEQYF. CDR3 in DNA: TGTGCCAGCAGCTTAACAGGGGGCGAGAGCTCCTACGAGCAGTACTTC.

This chain connects TRBV2 to TRBJ1-3; a possible D gene is TRBD1 (6 bases). The ends were cut back, 6 bases at V and 2 bases at J, with 14 bases in the middle. The CDR3 length is 15 residues. The germline CDR1 and CDR2 sequences are SNHLY and FYNNEI. The CDR3 loop is CASRRQGLAGNTIYF. In DNA form, the CDR3 reads TGTGCCAGCAGACGTCAGGGGTTAGCTGGAAACACCATATATTTT.

The rearrangement links TRBV6-5 to TRBJ2-7; D could derive from TRBD1 or TRBD2 (5 bases each). The CDR3 has 14 residues. Germline V CDR1 and CDR2: MNHEY, SVGAGI. With 6 bases removed from V and 3 bases from J, the gap between germline ends came to 15 bases. The CDR3 region is CASRYRDVNYEQYF. The DNA of the CDR3 is TGTGCCAGCAGGTACCGGGACGTGAACTACGAGCAGTACTTC.

This clonotype came up a few times. The chain couples TRBV19 to TRBJ2-7; TRBD1 matches at 7 bases. The CDR3 is 15 residues long. V was clipped by 3 bases and J by 5 bases; unmatched bases: 10. Germline assignment: CDR1 LNHDA and CDR2 SQIVND (reference sequence). CDR3 sequence: CASSMPGQTVNEQYF. In DNA, the CDR3 is TGTGCCAGTAGTATGCCGGGACAGACGGTCAACGAGCAGTACTTC.

This clonotype was picked up many times. This sequence may be a read error, since a much larger clone differs from it by one base. The V and J genes are TRBV6-5 and TRBJ1-1; tentatively, D is TRBD1 (5 bases). This CDR3 contains 13 residues. V was trimmed by 4 bases and J by 3 bases, leaving 9 bases between them. Looked up from germline, CDR1 is MNHEY and CDR2 is SVGAGI. The CDR3 loop is CASSWGWDTEAFF. For the CDR3, the DNA is TGTGCCAGCAGTTGGGGGTGGGACACTGAAGCTTTCTTT.

This clonotype was seen ten or more times. Written as DNA, the CDR3 is TGTGCCAGTAGTATTGGAGGCCAGCCCCAGCATTTT. Translated, it gives CASSIGGQPQHF. The chain uses TRBV19 and TRBJ1-5; D unresolved. The ends were cut back, 3 bases at V and 7 bases at J, with 7 bases in the middle. CDR3 length: 12 amino acids. Germline V CDR1 and CDR2: LNHDA, SQIVND (reference sequence).

This clonotype was picked up many times. The rearrangement uses TRBV2 and TRBJ1-2; possible D gene TRBD1, 5 bases. This CDR3 is built from 14 residues. Germline values: CDR1 SNHLY, CDR2 FYNNEI. CDR3 region: CALSRGTPNYGYTF. The CDR3 DNA reads TGTGCTCTGAGTCGGGGGACTCCTAACTATGGCTACACCTTC. Complete variable domain (other parts from reference TRBV2 and TRBJ1-2): EPEVTQTPSHQVTQMGQEVILRCVPISNHLYFYWYRQILGQKVEFLVSFYNNEISEKSEIFDDQFSVERPDGSNFTLKIRSTKLEDSAMYFCALSRGTPNYGYTFGSGTRLTVV.

As regards this clonotype: A much larger clone differs from this one at a single base, so this may be a read error. The chain combines TRBV28 with TRBJ1-5; D is unresolved. The germline CDR1 and CDR2 sequences are MDHEN and SYDVKM. This CDR3 contains 14 residues. CDR3 bases: TGTGCCAGCGCCGGCAGGATCCCAAATCAGCCCCTGCATTTT. Its protein product is CASAGRIPNQPLHF.